The text below deals with one T cell receptor beta chain. This record comes from a study of T cell changes during pregnancy in multiple sclerosis. Produced via immunoSEQ multiplex PCR; TCRdb's table is partial and in-frame only. The sample has tens of thousands of clones, about nine tenths seen once; the top ten hold over 1%. Per germline, CDR1 LGHNA and CDR2 YSLEER. This CDR3 spans 18 amino acids. V shed 4 bases and J 1 base; nucleotides not matched to a gene: 12. The gene calls are TRBV4-3 and TRBJ2-3; TRBD2 agrees at 9 bases. The clonotype originates from a female donor in good health, enrolled as a control in a pregnancy study. The specimen was peripheral blood, collected after pregnancy. As DNA, the CDR3 is TGCGCCAGCAGCCGGTTGACGACTAGCGGTTCCGGCACAGATACGCAGTATTTT. Its protein product is CASSRLTTSGSGTDTQYF.